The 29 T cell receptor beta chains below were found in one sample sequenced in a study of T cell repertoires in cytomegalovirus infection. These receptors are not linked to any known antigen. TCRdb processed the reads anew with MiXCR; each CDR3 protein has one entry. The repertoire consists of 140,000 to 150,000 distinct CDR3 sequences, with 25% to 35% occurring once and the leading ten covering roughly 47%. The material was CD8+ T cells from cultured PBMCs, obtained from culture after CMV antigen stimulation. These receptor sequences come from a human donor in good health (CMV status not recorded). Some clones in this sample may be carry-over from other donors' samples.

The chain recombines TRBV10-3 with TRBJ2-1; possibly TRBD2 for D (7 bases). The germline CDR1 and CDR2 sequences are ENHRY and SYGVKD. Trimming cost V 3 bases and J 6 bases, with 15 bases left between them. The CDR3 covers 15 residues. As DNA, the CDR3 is TGTGCCATCAGTGACCGAGGGGGGGCAGGCAATGAGCAGTTCTTC. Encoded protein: CAISDRGGAGNEQFF.

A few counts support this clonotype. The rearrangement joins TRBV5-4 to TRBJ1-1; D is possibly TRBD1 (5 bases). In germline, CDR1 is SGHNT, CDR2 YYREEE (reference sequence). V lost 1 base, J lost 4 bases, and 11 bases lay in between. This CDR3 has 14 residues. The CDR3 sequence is CASSLNWGSTEAFF. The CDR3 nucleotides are TGTGCCAGCAGCTTGAATTGGGGGAGCACTGAAGCTTTCTTT.

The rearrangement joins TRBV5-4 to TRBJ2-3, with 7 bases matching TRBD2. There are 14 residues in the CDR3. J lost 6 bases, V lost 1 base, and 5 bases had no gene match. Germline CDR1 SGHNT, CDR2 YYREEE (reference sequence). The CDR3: CASSLSWGGDTQYF. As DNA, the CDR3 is TGTGCCAGCAGCTTGAGTTGGGGGGGGGATACGCAGTATTTT.

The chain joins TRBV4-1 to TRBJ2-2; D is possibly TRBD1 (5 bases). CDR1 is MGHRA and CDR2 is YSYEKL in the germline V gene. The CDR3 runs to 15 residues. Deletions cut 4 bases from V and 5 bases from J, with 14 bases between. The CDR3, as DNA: TGCGCCAGCAGCCCGGCGGACACTTGGACCGGGGAGCTGTTTTTT. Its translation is CASSPADTWTGELFF.

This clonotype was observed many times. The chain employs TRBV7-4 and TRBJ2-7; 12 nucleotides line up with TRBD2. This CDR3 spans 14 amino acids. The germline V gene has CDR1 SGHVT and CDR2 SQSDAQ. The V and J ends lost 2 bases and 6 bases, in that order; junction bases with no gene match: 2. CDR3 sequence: CASSLLAGGPEQYF. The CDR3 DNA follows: TGTGCCAGCAGCTTACTAGCGGGGGGGCCCGAGCAGTACTTC.

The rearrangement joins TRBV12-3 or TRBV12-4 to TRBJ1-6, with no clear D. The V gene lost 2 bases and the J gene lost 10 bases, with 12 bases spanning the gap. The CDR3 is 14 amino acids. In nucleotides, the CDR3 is TGTGCCAGCAGTTTATTTGGGGTAGGGTCACCCCTCCACTTT. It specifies CASSLFGVGSPLHF.

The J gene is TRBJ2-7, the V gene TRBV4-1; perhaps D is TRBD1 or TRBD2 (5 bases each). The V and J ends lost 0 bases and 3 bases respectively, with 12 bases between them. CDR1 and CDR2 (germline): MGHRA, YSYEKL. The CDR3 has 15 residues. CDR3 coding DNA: TGCGCCAGCAGCCAAGATCGTGGGGACCTCTACGAGCAGTACTTC. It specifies CASSQDRGDLYEQYF.

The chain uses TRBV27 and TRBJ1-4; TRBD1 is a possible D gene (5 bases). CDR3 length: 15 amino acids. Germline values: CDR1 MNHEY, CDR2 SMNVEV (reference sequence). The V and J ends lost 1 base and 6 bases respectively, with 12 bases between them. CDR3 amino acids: CASSLFGGMDEKLFF. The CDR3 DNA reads TGTGCCAGCAGTTTATTTGGGGGAATGGATGAAAAACTGTTTTTT.

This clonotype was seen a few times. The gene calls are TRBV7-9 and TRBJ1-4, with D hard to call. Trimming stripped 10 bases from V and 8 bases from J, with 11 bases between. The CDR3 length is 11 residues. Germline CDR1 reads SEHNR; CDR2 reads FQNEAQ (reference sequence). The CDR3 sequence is CATAEEEKLFF. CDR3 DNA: TGTGCCACCGCAGAGGAGGAAAAACTGTTTTTT.

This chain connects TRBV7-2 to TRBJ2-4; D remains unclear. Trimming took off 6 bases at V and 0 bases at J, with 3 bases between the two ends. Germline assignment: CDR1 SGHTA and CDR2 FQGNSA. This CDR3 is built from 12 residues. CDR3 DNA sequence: TGTGCCAGCAGTGAAGCCAAAAACATTCAGTACTTC. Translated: CASSEAKNIQYF.

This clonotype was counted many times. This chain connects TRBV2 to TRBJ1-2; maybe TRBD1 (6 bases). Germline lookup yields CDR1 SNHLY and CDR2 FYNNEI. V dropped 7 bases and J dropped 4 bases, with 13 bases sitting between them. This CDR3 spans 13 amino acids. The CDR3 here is CASTGGGLYGYTF. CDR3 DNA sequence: TGTGCCAGCACAGGCGGGGGGCTCTATGGCTACACCTTC. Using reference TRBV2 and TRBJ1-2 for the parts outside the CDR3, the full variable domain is EPEVTQTPSHQVTQMGQEVILRCVPISNHLYFYWYRQILGQKVEFLVSFYNNEISEKSEIFDDQFSVERPDGSNFTLKIRSTKLEDSAMYFCASTGGGLYGYTFGSGTRLTVV.

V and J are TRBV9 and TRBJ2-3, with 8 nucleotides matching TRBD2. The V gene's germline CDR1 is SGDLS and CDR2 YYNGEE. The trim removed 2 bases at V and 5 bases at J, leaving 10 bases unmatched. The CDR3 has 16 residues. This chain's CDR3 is CASSVERSGGQDTQYF. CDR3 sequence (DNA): TGTGCCAGCAGCGTCGAGAGAAGCGGGGGACAAGATACGCAGTATTTT.

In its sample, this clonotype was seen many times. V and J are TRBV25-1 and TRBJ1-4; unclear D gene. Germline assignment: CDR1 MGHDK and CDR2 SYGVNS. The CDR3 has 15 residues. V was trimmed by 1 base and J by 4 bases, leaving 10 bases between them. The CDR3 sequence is CASSEFGLSNEKLFF. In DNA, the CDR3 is TGTGCCAGCAGTGAATTTGGACTAAGTAATGAAAAACTGTTTTTT.

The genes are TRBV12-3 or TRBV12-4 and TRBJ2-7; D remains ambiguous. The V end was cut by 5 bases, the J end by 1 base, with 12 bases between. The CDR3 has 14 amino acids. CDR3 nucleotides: TGTGCCAGCAGTCGCAAGCCGTATTCCTACGAGCAGTACTTC. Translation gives CASSRKPYSYEQYF.

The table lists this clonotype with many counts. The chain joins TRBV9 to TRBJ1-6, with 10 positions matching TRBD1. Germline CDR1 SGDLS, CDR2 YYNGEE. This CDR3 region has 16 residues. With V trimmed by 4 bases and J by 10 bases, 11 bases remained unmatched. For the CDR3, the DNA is TGTGCCAGCAGCCCTCCGGACAGGGGGGTTGGGTCACCCCTCCACTTT. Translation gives CASSPPDRGVGSPLHF.

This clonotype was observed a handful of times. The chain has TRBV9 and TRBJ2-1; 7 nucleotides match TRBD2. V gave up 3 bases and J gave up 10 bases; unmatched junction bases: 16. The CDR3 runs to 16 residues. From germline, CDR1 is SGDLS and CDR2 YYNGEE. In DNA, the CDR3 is TGTGCCAGCAGCGATACTAGGGCGGGGGACGGGTTGGAGCAGTTCTTC. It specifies CASSDTRAGDGLEQFF. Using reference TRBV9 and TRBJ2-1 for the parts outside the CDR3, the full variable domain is DSGVTQTPKHLITATGQRVTLRCSPRSGDLSVYWYQQSLDQGLQFLIQYYNGEERAKGNILERFSAQQFPDLHSELNLSSLELGDSALYFCASSDTRAGDGLEQFFGPGTRLTVL.

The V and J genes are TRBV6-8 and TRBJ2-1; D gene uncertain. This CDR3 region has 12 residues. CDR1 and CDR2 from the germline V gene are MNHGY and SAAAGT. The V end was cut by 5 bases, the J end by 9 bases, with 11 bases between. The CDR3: CASSPRLSEQFF. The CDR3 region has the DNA TGTGCCAGCAGTCCGCGGCTAAGTGAGCAGTTCTTC.

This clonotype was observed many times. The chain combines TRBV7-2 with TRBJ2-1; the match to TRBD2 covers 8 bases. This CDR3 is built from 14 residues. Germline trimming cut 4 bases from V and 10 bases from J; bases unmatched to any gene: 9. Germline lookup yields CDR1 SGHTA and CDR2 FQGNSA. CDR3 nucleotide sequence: TGTGCCAGCAGCTCCGGCGGGGGGCTGGAAGAGCAGTTCTTC. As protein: CASSSGGGLEEQFF.

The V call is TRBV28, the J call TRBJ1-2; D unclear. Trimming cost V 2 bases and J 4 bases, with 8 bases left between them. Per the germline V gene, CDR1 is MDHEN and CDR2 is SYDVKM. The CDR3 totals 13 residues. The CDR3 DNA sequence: TGTGCCAGCAGTTTAGGGATGGGCTATGGCTACACCTTC. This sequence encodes CASSLGMGYGYTF.

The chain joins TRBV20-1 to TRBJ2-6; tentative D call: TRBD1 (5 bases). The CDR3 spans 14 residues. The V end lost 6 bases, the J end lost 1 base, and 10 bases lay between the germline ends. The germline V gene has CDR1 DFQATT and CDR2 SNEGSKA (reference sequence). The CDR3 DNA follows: TGCAGTGCCCAGGGCAATTCTGGGGCCAACGTCCTGACTTTC. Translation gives CSAQGNSGANVLTF.

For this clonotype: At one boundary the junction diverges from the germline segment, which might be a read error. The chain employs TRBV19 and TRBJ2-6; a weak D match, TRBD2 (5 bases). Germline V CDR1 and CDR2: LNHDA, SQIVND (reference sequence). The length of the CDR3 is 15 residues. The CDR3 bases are TGTGCCTGTAGTATTGGTGGGAGAGGGGCCAACGTCCTGACTTTC. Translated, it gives CACSIGGRGANVLTF.

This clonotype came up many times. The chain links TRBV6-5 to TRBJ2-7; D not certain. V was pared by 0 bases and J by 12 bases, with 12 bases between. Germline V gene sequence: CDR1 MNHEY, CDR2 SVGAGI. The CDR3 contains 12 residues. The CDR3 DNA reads TGTGCCAGCAGTTACTCCCGGGCCCATTGGTACTTC. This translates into CASSYSRAHWYF.

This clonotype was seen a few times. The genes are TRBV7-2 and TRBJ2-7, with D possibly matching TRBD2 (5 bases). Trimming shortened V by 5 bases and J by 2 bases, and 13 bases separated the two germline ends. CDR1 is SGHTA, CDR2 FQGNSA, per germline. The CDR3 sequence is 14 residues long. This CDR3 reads CASSPPMGAYEQYF. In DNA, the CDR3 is TGTGCCAGCAGCCCTCCAATGGGAGCCTACGAGCAGTACTTC.

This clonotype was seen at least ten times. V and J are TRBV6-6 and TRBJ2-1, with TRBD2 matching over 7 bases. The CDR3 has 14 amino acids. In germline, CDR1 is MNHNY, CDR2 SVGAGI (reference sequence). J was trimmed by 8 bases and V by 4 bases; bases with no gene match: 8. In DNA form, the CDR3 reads TGTGCCAGCAGTTTCTCCGGGACTATAGATGAGCAGTTCTTC. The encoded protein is CASSFSGTIDEQFF.

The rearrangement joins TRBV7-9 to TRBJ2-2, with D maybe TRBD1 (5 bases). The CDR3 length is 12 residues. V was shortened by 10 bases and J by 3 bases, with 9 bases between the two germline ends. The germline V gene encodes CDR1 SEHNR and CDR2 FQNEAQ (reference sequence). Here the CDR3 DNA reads TGTGCCACCTTAGGGGACACCGGGGAGCTGTTTTTT. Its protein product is CATLGDTGELFF.

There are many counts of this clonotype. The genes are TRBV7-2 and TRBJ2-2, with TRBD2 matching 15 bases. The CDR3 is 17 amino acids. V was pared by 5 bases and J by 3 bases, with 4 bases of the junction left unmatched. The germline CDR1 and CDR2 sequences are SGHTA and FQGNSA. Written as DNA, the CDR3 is TGTGCCAGCAGCCCGGGACTAGCGGGGGGCTACACCGGGGAGCTGTTTTTT. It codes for CASSPGLAGGYTGELFF.

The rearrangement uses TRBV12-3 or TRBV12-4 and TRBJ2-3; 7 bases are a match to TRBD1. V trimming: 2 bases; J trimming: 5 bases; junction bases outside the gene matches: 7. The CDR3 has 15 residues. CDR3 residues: CASSLSPRGIDTQYF. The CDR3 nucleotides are TGTGCCAGCAGTTTAAGCCCCAGGGGGATAGATACGCAGTATTTT.

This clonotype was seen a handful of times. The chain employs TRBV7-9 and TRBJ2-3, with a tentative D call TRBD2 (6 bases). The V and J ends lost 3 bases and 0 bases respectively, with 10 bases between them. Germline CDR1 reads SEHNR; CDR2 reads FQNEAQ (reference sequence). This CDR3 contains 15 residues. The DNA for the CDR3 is TGTGCCAGCAGCTTCCCGGGGGTGAGCACAGATACGCAGTATTTT. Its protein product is CASSFPGVSTDTQYF.

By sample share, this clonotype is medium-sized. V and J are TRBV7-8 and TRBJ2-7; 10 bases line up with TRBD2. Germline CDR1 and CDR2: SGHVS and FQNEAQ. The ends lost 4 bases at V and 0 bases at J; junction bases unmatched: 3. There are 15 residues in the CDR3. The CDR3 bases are TGTGCCAGCAGCTCTCTAGCGGGGGCCTCCTACGAGCAGTACTTC. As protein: CASSSLAGASYEQYF.